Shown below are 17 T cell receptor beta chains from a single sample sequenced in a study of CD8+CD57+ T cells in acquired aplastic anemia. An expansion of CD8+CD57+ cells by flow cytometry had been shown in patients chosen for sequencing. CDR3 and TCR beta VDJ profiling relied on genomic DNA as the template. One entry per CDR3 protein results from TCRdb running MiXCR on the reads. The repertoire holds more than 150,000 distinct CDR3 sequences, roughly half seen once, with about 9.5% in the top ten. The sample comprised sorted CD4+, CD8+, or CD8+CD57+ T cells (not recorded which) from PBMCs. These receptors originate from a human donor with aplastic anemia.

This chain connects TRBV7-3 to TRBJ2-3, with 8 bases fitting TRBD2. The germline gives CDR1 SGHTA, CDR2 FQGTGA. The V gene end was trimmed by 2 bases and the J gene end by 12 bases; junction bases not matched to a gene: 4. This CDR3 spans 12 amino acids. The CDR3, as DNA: TGTGCCAGCAGCTTAGGCAGCGGGAGTCAGTATTTT. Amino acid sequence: CASSLGSGSQYF.

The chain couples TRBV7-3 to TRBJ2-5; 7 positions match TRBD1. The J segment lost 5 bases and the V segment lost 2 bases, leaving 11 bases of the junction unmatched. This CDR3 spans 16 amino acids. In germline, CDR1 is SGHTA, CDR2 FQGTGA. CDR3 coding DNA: TGTGCCAGCAGCTTAGTTCGGGCAGGGGGATGGGAGACCCAGTACTTC. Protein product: CASSLVRAGGWETQYF.

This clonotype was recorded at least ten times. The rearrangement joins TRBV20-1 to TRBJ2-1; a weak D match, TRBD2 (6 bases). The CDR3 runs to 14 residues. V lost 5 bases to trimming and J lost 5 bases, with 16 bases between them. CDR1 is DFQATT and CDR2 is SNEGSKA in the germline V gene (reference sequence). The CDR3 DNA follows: TGCAGTGCTCGTAGCGGTCTTTTTCACAATGAGCAGTTCTTC. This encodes CSARSGLFHNEQFF.

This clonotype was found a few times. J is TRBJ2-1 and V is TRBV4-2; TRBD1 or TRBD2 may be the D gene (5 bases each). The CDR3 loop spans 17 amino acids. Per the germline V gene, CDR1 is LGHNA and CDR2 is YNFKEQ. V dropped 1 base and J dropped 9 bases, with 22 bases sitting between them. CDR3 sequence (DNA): TGTGCCAGCAGCCAAGGGTTGAGGGCGACCGGGACGGGTGAGCAGTTCTTC. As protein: CASSQGLRATGTGEQFF.

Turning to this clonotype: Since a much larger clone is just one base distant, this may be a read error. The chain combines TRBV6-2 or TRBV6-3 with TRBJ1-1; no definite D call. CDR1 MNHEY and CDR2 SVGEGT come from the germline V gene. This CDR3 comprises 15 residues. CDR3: CGSSYSLQRGNEAFF. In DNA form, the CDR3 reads TGTGGCAGCAGTTACTCGTTACAGCGGGGAAATGAAGCTTTCTTT.

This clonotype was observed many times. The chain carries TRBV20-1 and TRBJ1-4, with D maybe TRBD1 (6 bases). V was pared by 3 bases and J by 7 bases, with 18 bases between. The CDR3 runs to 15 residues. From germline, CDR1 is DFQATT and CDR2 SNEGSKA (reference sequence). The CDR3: CSAREGRGPGEKLFF. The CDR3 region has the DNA TGCAGTGCTAGGGAGGGTCGGGGGCCGGGTGAAAAACTGTTTTTT.

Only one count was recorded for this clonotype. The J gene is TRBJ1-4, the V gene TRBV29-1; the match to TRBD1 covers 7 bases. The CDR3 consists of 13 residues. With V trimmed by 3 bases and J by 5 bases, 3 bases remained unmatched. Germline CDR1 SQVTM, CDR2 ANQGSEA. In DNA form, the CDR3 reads TGCAGCGTTGAGGGGGGACAGAATGAAAAACTGTTTTTT. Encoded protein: CSVEGGQNEKLFF.

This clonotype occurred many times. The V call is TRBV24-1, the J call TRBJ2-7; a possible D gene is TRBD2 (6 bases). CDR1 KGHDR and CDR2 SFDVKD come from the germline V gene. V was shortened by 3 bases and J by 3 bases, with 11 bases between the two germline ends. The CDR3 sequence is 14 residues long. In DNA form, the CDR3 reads TGTGCCACCAGTGATAACGGGGGACGCTACGAGCAGTACTTC. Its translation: CATSDNGGRYEQYF.

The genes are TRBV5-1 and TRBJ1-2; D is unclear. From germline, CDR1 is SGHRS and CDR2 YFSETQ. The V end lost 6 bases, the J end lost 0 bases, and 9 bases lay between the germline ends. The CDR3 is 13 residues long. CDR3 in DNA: TGCGCCAGCAAGGCAGACTCTAACTATGGCTACACCTTC. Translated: CASKADSNYGYTF. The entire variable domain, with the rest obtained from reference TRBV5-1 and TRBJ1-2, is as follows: KAGVTQTPRYLIKTRGQQVTLSCSPISGHRSVSWYQQTPGQGLQFLFEYFSETQRNKGNFPGRFSGRQFSNSRSEMNVSTLELGDSALYLCASKADSNYGYTFGSGTRLTVV.

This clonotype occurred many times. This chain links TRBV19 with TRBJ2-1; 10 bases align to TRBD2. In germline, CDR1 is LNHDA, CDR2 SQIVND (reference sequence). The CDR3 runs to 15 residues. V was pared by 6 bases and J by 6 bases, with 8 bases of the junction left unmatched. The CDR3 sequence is CASRGEREGLNEQFF. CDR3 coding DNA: TGTGCCAGTAGGGGGGAGCGGGAGGGTCTCAATGAGCAGTTCTTC. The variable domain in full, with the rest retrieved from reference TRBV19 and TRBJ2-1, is DGGITQSPKYLFRKEGQNVTLSCEQNLNHDAMYWYRQDPGQGLRLIYYSQIVNDFQKGDIAEGYSVSREKKESFPLTVTSAQKNPTAFYLCASRGEREGLNEQFFGPGTRLTVL.

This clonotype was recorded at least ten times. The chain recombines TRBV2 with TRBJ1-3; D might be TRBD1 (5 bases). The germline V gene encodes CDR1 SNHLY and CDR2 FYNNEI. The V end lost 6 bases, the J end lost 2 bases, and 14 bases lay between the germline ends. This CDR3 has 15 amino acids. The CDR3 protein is CASSGDPGPGNTIYF. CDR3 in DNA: TGTGCCAGCAGCGGGGACCCTGGACCTGGAAACACCATATATTTT.

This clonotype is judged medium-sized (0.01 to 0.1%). For the CDR3, the DNA is TGTGCCAGCAGCTTAATTAATCAGCCCCAGCATTTT. Translation: CASSLINQPQHF. This chain links TRBV7-9 with TRBJ1-5; D is uncertain. Germline assignment: CDR1 SEHNR and CDR2 FQNEAQ (reference sequence). The CDR3 spans 12 residues. The V gene lost 2 bases and the J gene lost 4 bases, with 3 bases spanning the gap.

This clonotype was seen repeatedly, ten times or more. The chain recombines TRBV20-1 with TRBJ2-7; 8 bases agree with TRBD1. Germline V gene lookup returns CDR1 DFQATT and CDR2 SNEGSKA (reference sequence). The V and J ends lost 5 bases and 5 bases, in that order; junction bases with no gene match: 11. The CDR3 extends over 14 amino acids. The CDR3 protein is CSALQGASRNEQYF. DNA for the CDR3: TGCAGTGCTCTTCAGGGGGCATCTCGCAACGAGCAGTACTTC.

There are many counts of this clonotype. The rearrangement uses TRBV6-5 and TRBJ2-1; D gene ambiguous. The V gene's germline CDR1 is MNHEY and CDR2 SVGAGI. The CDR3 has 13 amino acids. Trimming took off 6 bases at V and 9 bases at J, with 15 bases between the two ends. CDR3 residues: CASSRTARAEQFF. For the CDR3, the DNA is TGTGCCAGCAGCCGCACAGCTCGGGCTGAGCAGTTCTTC.

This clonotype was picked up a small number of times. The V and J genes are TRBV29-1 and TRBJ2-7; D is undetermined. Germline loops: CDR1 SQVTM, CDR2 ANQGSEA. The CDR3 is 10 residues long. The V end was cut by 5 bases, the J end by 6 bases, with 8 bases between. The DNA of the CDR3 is TGCAGCGTTCAGGACCGCGAGCAGTACTTC. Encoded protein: CSVQDREQYF.

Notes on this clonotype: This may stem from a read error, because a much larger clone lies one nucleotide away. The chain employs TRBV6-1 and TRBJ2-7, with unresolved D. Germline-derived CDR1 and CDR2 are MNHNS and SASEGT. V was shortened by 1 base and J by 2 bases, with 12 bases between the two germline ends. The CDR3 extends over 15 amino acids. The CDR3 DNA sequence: TGTGCCAGCAGTGAAGGGCCGGTGGGTCCCTACGAGCAGTACTTC. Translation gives CASSEGPVGPYEQYF.

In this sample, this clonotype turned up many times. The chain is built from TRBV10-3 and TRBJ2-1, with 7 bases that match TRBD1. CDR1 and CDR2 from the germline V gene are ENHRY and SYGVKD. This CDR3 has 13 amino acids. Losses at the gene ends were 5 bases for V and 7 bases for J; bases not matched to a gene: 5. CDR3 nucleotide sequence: TGTGCCATCAGTCAAGACAGGGCGAATGAGCAGTTCTTC. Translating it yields CAISQDRANEQFF.